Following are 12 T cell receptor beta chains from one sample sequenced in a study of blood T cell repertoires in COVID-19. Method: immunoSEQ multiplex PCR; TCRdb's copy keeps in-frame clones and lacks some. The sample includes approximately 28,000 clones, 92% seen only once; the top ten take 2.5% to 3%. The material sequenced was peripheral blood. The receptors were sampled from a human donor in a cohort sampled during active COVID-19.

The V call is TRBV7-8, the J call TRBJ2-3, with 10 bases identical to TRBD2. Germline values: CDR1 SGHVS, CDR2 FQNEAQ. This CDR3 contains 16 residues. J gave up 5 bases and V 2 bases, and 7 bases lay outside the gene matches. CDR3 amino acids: CASSLYGPSGGDTQYF. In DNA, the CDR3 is TGTGCCAGCAGCTTATATGGTCCTAGCGGGGGAGATACGCAGTATTTT.

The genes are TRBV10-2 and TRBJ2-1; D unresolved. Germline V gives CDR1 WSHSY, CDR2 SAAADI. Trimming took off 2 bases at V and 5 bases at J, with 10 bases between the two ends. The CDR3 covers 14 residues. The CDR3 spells CASSEVAANNEQFF. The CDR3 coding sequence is TGCGCCAGCAGTGAGGTGGCTGCCAACAATGAGCAGTTCTTC.

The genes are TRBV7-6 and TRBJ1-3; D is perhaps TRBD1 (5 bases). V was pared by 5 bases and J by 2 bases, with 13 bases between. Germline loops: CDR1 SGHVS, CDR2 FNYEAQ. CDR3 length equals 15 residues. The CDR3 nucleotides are TGTGCCAGCAGCCCCCAAGGGGCCGCTGGAAACACCATATATTTT. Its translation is CASSPQGAAGNTIYF.

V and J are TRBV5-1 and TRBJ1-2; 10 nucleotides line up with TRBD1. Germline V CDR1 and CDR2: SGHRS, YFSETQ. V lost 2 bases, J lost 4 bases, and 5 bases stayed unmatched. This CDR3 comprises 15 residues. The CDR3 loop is CASSFSTGGVYGYTF. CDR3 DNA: TGCGCCAGCAGCTTCTCGACAGGGGGCGTCTATGGCTACACCTTC.

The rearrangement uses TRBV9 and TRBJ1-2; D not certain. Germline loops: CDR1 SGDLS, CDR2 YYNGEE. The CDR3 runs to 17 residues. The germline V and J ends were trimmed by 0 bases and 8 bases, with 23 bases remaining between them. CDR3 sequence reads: CASSVEVYGSGSQGYTF. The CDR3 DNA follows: TGTGCCAGCAGCGTAGAAGTCTACGGTTCGGGGAGTCAAGGCTACACCTTC.

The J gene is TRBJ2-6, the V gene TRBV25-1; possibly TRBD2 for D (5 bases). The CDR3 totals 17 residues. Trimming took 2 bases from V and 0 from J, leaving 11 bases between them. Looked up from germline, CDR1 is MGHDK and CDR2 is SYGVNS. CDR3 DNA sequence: TGTGCCAGCAGTGAACCGACGGGAAGCTCTGGGGCCAACGTCCTGACTTTC. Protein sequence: CASSEPTGSSGANVLTF.

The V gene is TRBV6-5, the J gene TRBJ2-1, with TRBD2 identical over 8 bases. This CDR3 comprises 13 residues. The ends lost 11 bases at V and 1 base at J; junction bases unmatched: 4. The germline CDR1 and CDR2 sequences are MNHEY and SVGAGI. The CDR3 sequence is CARGLVSYNEQFF. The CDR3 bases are TGTGCCCGGGGACTAGTTTCCTACAATGAGCAGTTCTTC.

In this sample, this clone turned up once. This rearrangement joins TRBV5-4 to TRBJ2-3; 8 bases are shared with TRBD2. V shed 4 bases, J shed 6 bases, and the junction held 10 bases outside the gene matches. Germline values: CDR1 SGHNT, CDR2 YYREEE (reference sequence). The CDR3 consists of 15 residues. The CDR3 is CASSRGGTQADTQYF. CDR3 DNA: TGTGCCAGCAGCCGGGGGGGGACTCAAGCGGATACGCAGTATTTT.

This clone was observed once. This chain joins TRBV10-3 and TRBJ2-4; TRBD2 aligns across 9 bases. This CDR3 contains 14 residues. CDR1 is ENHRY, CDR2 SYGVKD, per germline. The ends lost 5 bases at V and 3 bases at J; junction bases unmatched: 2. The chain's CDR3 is CAISSSGGKNIQYF. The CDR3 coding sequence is TGTGCCATCAGTAGTAGCGGGGGCAAAAACATTCAGTACTTC.

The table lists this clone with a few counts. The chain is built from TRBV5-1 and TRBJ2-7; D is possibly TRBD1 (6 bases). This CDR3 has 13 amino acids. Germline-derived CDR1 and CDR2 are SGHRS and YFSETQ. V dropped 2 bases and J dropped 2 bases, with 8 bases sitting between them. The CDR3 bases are TGCGCCAGCAGCTTACAGGGTCCCTACGAGCAGTACTTC. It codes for CASSLQGPYEQYF.

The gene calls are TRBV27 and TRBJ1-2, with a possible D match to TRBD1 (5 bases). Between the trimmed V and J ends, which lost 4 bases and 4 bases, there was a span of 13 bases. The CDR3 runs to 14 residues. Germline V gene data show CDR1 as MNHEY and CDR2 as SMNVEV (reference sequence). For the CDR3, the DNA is TGTGCCAGCAGTTCCGGGGCGGGGGGCTATGGCTACACCTTC. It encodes CASSSGAGGYGYTF.

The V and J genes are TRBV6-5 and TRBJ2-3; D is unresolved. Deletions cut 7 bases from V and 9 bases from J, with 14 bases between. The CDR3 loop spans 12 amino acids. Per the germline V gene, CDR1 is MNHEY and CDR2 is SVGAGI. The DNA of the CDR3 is TGTGCCAGCATCAGACTGGCTATCACGCAGTATTTT. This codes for CASIRLAITQYF.